This T cell receptor (beta chain) is drawn from a study of blood T cell repertoires in COVID-19. Study in general: From T cells, B-cell-depleted T cells, or PBMCs came the material, which was cDNA or gDNA.

This clone was counted once. Germline CDR1 SNHLY, CDR2 FYNNEI. V lost 8 bases and J lost 6; bases outside the gene matches: 5. CDR3 length: 14 residues. Sequencing was performed with immunoSEQ multiplex PCR; in TCRdb, only in-frame clones are kept and a portion is missing. The sample contains 35,000 to 45,000 clones, over 60% of which appear only once. Sequencing input: peripheral blood. The sequence derives from a man aged 55-75 years with active COVID-19. The rearrangement links TRBV2 to TRBJ2-2; 11 bases line up with TRBD2. CDR3 protein: CASARLAGPGELFF. The DNA of the CDR3 is TGTGCCAGCGCCAGACTAGCGGGACCCGGGGAGCTGTTTTTT.